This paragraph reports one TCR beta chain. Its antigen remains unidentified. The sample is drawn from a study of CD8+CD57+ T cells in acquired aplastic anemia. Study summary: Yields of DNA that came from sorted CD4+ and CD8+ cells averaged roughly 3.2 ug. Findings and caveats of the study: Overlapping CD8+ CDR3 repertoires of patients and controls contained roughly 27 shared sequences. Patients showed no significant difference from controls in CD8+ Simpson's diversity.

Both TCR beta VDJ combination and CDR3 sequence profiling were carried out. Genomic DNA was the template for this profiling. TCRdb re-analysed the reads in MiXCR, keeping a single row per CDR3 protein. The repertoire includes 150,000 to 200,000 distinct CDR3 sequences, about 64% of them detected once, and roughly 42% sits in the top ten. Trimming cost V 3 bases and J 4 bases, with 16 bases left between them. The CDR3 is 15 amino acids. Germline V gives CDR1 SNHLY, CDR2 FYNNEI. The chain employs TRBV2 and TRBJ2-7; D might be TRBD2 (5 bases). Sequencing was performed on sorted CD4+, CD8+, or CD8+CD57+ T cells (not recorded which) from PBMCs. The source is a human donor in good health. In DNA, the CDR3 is TGTGCCAGCAGTGATCGGGTTGGGAGTCCTTACGAGCAGTACTTC. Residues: CASSDRVGSPYEQYF. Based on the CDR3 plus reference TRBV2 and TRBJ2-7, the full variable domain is EPEVTQTPSHQVTQMGQEVILRCVPISNHLYFYWYRQILGQKVEFLVSFYNNEISEKSEIFDDQFSVERPDGSNFTLKIRSTKLEDSAMYFCASSDRVGSPYEQYFGPGTRLTVT.